This T cell receptor (beta chain) was recorded in a study of T cells in Graves' hyperthyroidism and ophthalmopathy. Study-level information: At initial diagnosis, before any treatment had begun, peripheral blood was obtained. Study conclusions and caveats: Blood also carried most thyroid clonotypes expanded above 0.001.

This clonotype was observed at least ten times. Its antigen is undetermined. The CDR3 regions of TCR beta were amplified from RNA transcripts. Primed by the HTBI set, a first-round RT-PCR was run on the TCR CDR3. TCRdb fed the multiplex PCR reads into MiXCR, producing one record per CDR3 protein. Of some 360,000 distinct CDR3 sequences detected, approximately 14% appear once; the ten largest clones hold 8% to 13%. A lack of ophthalmopathy progression within 18 months defined stable Graves' hyperthyroidism. V dropped 3 bases and J dropped 8; count of bases not matched to a gene: 9. The germline gives CDR1 MDHEN, CDR2 SYDVKM. The CDR3 has 16 amino acids.

The chain recombines TRBV28 with TRBJ2-1; 11 bases are shared with TRBD1. The material sequenced was blood. The receptor's source is a woman aged 55-70 years with Graves' hyperthyroidism. Written as DNA, the CDR3 is TGTGCCAGCAGTTTTTTAGGACAGGGGGCTCGGGATGAGCAGTTCTTC. It specifies CASSFLGQGARDEQFF.